This T cell receptor beta chain comes out of a study of metastatic and nonmetastatic thyroid tumors. Looking at the study overall: A comparison of repertoires was made across blood and tumor or nodule tissue from malignant and benign thyroid patients. The study's findings and limits: Malignant thyroid tumors reportedly had TCR beta diversity that was significantly higher than in benign nodules, in blood and tumor.

TCRdb reanalyzed the PCR reads with MiXCR. The data contain approximately 70,000 clones, roughly 4% of them seen just once; the ten biggest clones take up about a fifth. Looked up from germline, CDR1 is SNHLY and CDR2 is FYNNEI. This CDR3 is 18 amino acids long. Trimming stripped 1 base from V and 0 bases from J, with 16 bases between. Ten or more counts support this clone. As yet, its antigen is unknown. Patients had received no treatment of any kind before thyroid surgery. This receptor was obtained from a female donor with papillary thyroid cancer or a benign thyroid nodule (not recorded which). Some clones in this sample may be carry-over from other donors' samples. The chain joins TRBV2 to TRBJ1-3; perhaps TRBD1 as D (5 bases). The sample was blood. The CDR3 DNA sequence: TGTGCCAGCAGTGAAGTATATCGGGGGGGAAACTCTGGAAACACCATATATTTT. This gives the protein CASSEVYRGGNSGNTIYF. The whole variable domain, remainder taken from reference TRBV2 and TRBJ1-3, is EPEVTQTPSHQVTQMGQEVILRCVPISNHLYFYWYRQILGQKVEFLVSFYNNEISEKSEIFDDQFSVERPDGSNFTLKIRSTKLEDSAMYFCASSEVYRGGNSGNTIYFGEGSWLTVV.